These 21 T cell receptor beta chains share one sample of origin, sequenced in a study of cytomegalovirus exposure and HLA in healthy donors. Primers: 60 Vbeta forward and 13 Jbeta reverse. The method was immunoSEQ multiplex PCR; TCRdb's version includes in-frame clones alone and lacks a portion of them. The profile shows roughly 140,000 clones, roughly a tenth of them singletons. The sample comprised PBMCs. The receptor source for this set is a male donor in good health and CMV-seronegative.

This clone has more than one count but fewer than ten. The CDR3 protein is CAWSLAPNYGYTF. The DNA of the CDR3 is TGTGCCTGGAGCCTAGCACCCAACTATGGCTACACCTTC. The chain is built from TRBV30 and TRBJ1-2; D is ambiguous. Germline V gives CDR1 GTSNPN, CDR2 SVGIG (reference sequence). V was clipped by 3 bases and J by 2 bases, with 10 bases between them. The CDR3 runs 13 residues.

This clone has more than one count but fewer than ten. The chain couples TRBV29-1 to TRBJ2-3; tentatively, D is TRBD1 (6 bases). The germline gives CDR1 SQVTM, CDR2 ANQGSEA. The CDR3 is 14 amino acids. V dropped 7 bases and J dropped 0 bases, with 14 bases sitting between them. CDR3 in amino acids: CSGGGHPSTDTQYF. The CDR3 coding sequence is TGCAGCGGTGGGGGACACCCTAGCACAGATACGCAGTATTTT.

The rearrangement links TRBV6-1 to TRBJ1-1, with 8 bases aligning to TRBD1. The CDR3 runs to 15 residues. Germline trimming cut 5 bases from V and 3 bases from J; bases unmatched to any gene: 8. Germline CDR1 MNHNS, CDR2 SASEGT. CDR3 sequence: CASSRQGSADTEAFF. The CDR3 nucleotides are TGTGCCAGCAGTAGACAGGGGTCGGCGGACACTGAAGCTTTCTTT.

The chain recombines TRBV29-1 with TRBJ2-3, with 8 bases matching TRBD1. Germline assignment: CDR1 SQVTM and CDR2 ANQGSEA. V shed 6 bases and J 1 base; nucleotides not matched to a gene: 0. The CDR3 consists of 12 residues. CDR3: CSVDRGTDTQYF. The CDR3 nucleotides are TGCAGCGTGGACAGGGGCACAGATACGCAGTATTTT.

This clone was observed a few times. The chain recombines TRBV19 with TRBJ1-3, with 8 bases fitting TRBD1. Germline V gene data show CDR1 as LNHDA and CDR2 as SQIVND (reference sequence). This CDR3 is 19 amino acids long. After removal of 5 bases from V and 0 bases from J, the junction contained 15 bases not matched to a gene. CDR3 region: CASSLGTGGLGSSGNTIYF. The CDR3 DNA follows: TGTGCCAGTAGTCTCGGGACAGGCGGTTTGGGGAGCTCTGGAAACACCATATATTTT.

In its sample, this clone was seen a few times. This chain joins TRBV9 and TRBJ2-1, with 10 bases identical to TRBD1. Germline V gene data show CDR1 as SGDLS and CDR2 as YYNGEE. The length of the CDR3 is 15 residues. V lost 4 bases and J lost 9; bases outside the gene matches: 10. The CDR3 is CASSYRDRGDLEQFF. The CDR3 DNA is TGTGCCAGCAGCTATAGGGACAGGGGAGACCTTGAGCAGTTCTTC.

The sample holds a few counts of this clone. The CDR3 sequence: CASSFGTGLQPQHF. The CDR3 DNA sequence: TGTGCCAGCAGCTTCGGGACAGGACTTCAGCCCCAGCATTTT. The chain couples TRBV9 to TRBJ1-5; 8 bases are shared with TRBD1. This CDR3 spans 14 amino acids. V shed 4 bases, J shed 6 bases, and the junction held 6 bases outside the gene matches. Germline CDR1 SGDLS, CDR2 YYNGEE.

There are a few counts of this clone. The chain recombines TRBV6-1 with TRBJ2-5; D is uncertain. Per the germline V gene, CDR1 is MNHNS and CDR2 is SASEGT. V gave up 7 bases and J gave up 1 base, with 13 bases separating them. The CDR3 extends over 14 amino acids. Here the CDR3 DNA reads TGTGCCAGCACTCTCAGGCTCTCCCAAGAGACCCAGTACTTC. It yields the protein CASTLRLSQETQYF.

The CDR3 DNA sequence: TGTGCCAGTAGAGAGAGGGCTATGGCAGGCTACACCTTC. This sequence encodes CASRERAMAGYTF. V gene TRBV19 combines with J gene TRBJ1-2; D not resolved. Trimming removed 6 bases at V and 8 bases at J, with 16 bases between. The CDR3 runs 13 residues. Looked up from germline, CDR1 is LNHDA and CDR2 is SQIVND (reference sequence).

The DNA for the CDR3 is TGTGCCAGCAGTTTGGGGGCCAAGGGCAGTCAGCCCCAGCATTTT. Amino acid sequence: CASSLGAKGSQPQHF. The chain employs TRBV28 and TRBJ1-5, with D perhaps TRBD1 (6 bases). Germline V gives CDR1 MDHEN, CDR2 SYDVKM. CDR3 length: 15 residues. V gave up 3 bases and J gave up 6 bases, with 15 bases separating them.

The chain carries TRBV28 and TRBJ1-2, with D perhaps matching TRBD1 (6 bases). This CDR3 is 13 amino acids long. Germline V gene sequence: CDR1 MDHEN, CDR2 SYDVKM. Trimming left V 6 bases short and J 2 bases short, with 10 bases between. The CDR3 region is CASRDSKNYGYTF. The DNA of the CDR3 is TGTGCCAGCAGGGACAGCAAAAACTATGGCTACACCTTC.

This clone was seen only a few times. CDR3 DNA: TGCGCCAGCAGTCCAGGGGGCAATCAGCCCCAGCATTTT. It yields the protein CASSPGGNQPQHF. The chain has TRBV23-1 and TRBJ1-5; weak D call: TRBD1 (6 bases). TRBV23-1 is marked as an open reading frame, function uncertain. V shed 4 bases and J shed 2 bases, with 6 bases lying between them. CDR3 length equals 13 residues.

The genes are TRBV29-1 and TRBJ1-2; 12 bases align to TRBD1. Germline V gene sequence: CDR1 SQVTM, CDR2 ANQGSEA. V was pared by 3 bases and J by 4 bases, with 6 bases of the junction left unmatched. The CDR3 covers 15 residues. The CDR3 sequence: CSVETGTGGLYGYTF. As DNA, the CDR3 is TGCAGCGTTGAGACCGGGACAGGGGGCCTCTATGGCTACACCTTC.

This clone came up a few times. The chain uses TRBV6-4 and TRBJ2-7; 8 nucleotides align to TRBD1. Germline lookup yields CDR1 MRHNA and CDR2 SNTAGT. V trimming: 0 bases; J trimming: 3 bases; junction bases outside the gene matches: 16. The CDR3 totals 19 residues. The DNA of the CDR3 is TGTGCCAGCAGTGACTCGTTAACGGCAGGGGGCGCGACTTTCTACGAGCAGTACTTC. Translated, it gives CASSDSLTAGGATFYEQYF.

The CDR3 protein is CASGSGNTGELFF. CDR3 sequence (DNA): TGTGCTAGTGGTTCAGGTAACACCGGGGAGCTGTTTTTT. The chain combines TRBV12-5 with TRBJ2-2, with D hard to call. V dropped 4 bases and J dropped 2 bases, with 5 bases sitting between them. The CDR3 contains 13 residues. Germline V gene lookup returns CDR1 LGHNT and CDR2 FRNRAP.

The chain links TRBV28 to TRBJ1-2; D gene ambiguous. Trimming took 3 bases from V and 4 from J, leaving 12 bases between them. This CDR3 is 14 amino acids long. The V gene's germline CDR1 is MDHEN and CDR2 SYDVKM. The CDR3 DNA sequence: TGTGCCAGCAGTTTCCCGGGAAACTTCTATGGCTACACCTTC. Translation gives CASSFPGNFYGYTF.

This clone was detected only a few times. J is TRBJ1-3 and V is TRBV10-3; 9 bases fit TRBD1. Per germline, CDR1 ENHRY and CDR2 SYGVKD. This CDR3 is 18 amino acids long. Unmatched junction bases numbered 11, after V lost 3 bases and J lost 2 bases. DNA of the CDR3: TGTGCCATCAGTGAATTTAAGGGACAGGGAGTAACTGGAAACACCATATATTTT. It codes for CAISEFKGQGVTGNTIYF.

This clone was counted a few times. The V and J genes are TRBV7-3 and TRBJ2-3, with 11 positions matching TRBD2. CDR1 and CDR2 (germline): SGHTA, FQGTGA. This CDR3 comprises 15 residues. The V segment lost 6 bases and the J segment 3 bases; nucleotides outside the gene matches: 5. CDR3 nucleotide sequence: TGTGCCAGCAGACCTAGCGGGGGGAGAACAGATACGCAGTATTTT. Translating gives CASRPSGGRTDTQYF.

The table lists this clone with a few counts. The chain has TRBV5-1 and TRBJ2-7; the match to TRBD1 covers 8 bases. Looked up from germline, CDR1 is SGHRS and CDR2 is YFSETQ. With 4 bases clipped from V and 7 bases from J, the junction kept 7 bases outside the gene matches. The CDR3 spans 13 residues. CDR3 sequence: CASSKDRVWEQYF. DNA for the CDR3: TGCGCCAGCAGCAAGGACAGGGTTTGGGAGCAGTACTTC.

The chain is built from TRBV29-1 and TRBJ1-1; D call uncertain. This CDR3 spans 11 amino acids. Between the trimmed V and J ends, which lost 5 bases and 6 bases, there was a span of 10 bases. CDR1 and CDR2 (germline): SQVTM, ANQGSEA. CDR3 amino acids: CSVFSSAEAFF. CDR3 DNA sequence: TGCAGCGTTTTTTCCTCAGCTGAAGCTTTCTTT.

There are a few counts of this clone. This chain joins TRBV7-7 and TRBJ2-2, with TRBD2 matching over 7 bases. Germline loops: CDR1 SSHAT, CDR2 FNYEAQ (reference sequence). The CDR3 loop spans 14 amino acids. V trimming: 6 bases; J trimming: 2 bases; junction bases outside the gene matches: 3. This chain's CDR3 is CASSRDYNTGELFF. The CDR3 coding sequence is TGTGCCAGCAGTCGGGACTACAACACCGGGGAGCTGTTTTTT.